These 8 T cell receptor beta chains came from one sample sequenced in a study of T-cell memory formation after mild COVID-19. A single record per CDR3 protein comes from TCRdb applying MiXCR to the 5' RACE reads. This sample has fewer than 500,000 distinct CDR3 sequences; about 23% occur once, and the top ten carry 12%. Sequencing was carried out using PBMCs or a T cell subset sorted from them (not recorded which). The receptors originated from an adult woman who had mild COVID-19 (a few samples of this study predate the infection). Cell type and time point are not known.

There are many counts of this clonotype. The V and J genes are TRBV7-2 and TRBJ2-7; D ambiguous. Looked up from germline, CDR1 is SGHTA and CDR2 is FQGNSA. CDR3 size: 12 residues. Trimming removed 1 base from V and 3 bases from J, with 4 bases in between. The CDR3 DNA reads as TGTGCCAGCAGCTTAGATGACTACGAGCAGTACTTC. It is translated as CASSLDDYEQYF.

J is TRBJ1-3 and V is TRBV4-1, with unresolved D. The CDR3 totals 15 residues. Trimming stripped 5 bases from V and 0 bases from J, with 11 bases between. CDR1 MGHRA and CDR2 YSYEKL come from the germline V gene. The CDR3 bases are TGCGCCAGCAGCGGCCGGGGTCTCTCTGGAAACACCATATATTTT. It codes for CASSGRGLSGNTIYF.

This clonotype was found a few times. This chain joins TRBV5-1 and TRBJ1-1; D gene ambiguous. Trimming removed 2 bases from V and 1 base from J, with 9 bases in between. CDR1 is SGHRS and CDR2 is YFSETQ in the germline V gene. The CDR3 covers 14 residues. DNA for the CDR3: TGCGCCAGCAGCTTACCTTTAGGGAACACTGAAGCTTTCTTT. Translation gives CASSLPLGNTEAFF. Combining the CDR3 with reference TRBV5-1 and TRBJ1-1 gives the whole variable domain KAGVTQTPRYLIKTRGQQVTLSCSPISGHRSVSWYQQTPGQGLQFLFEYFSETQRNKGNFPGRFSGRQFSNSRSEMNVSTLELGDSALYLCASSLPLGNTEAFFGQGTRLTVV.

This chain uses TRBV24-1 with TRBJ2-7; a possible D gene is TRBD2 (5 bases). Per the germline V gene, CDR1 is KGHDR and CDR2 is SFDVKD. This CDR3 region has 16 residues. V was clipped by 9 bases and J by 3 bases, with 23 bases between them. The CDR3 protein is CATEGQALGGSYEQYF. DNA of the CDR3: TGTGCCACCGAAGGTCAGGCCCTCGGAGGTAGCTACGAGCAGTACTTC.

The V and J genes are TRBV24-1 and TRBJ2-3; tentative D call: TRBD2 (6 bases). The CDR3 length is 16 residues. Looked up from germline, CDR1 is KGHDR and CDR2 is SFDVKD. The V end lost 1 base, the J end lost 3 bases, and 13 bases lay between the germline ends. The CDR3 DNA is TGTGCCACCAGTGATTTCGGCGGGAAGGGGACAGATACGCAGTATTTT. Its translation: CATSDFGGKGTDTQYF.

The chain recombines TRBV7-6 with TRBJ2-3; 9 bases align to TRBD2. The CDR3 is made up of 18 amino acids. Looked up from germline, CDR1 is SGHVS and CDR2 is FNYEAQ. Unmatched junction bases numbered 15, after V lost 4 bases and J lost 4 bases. CDR3 amino acids: CASSSLVGVSGSPDTQYF. CDR3 bases: TGTGCCAGCAGCTCCCTAGTGGGCGTTAGCGGGAGCCCAGATACGCAGTATTTT. The full variable domain, its missing parts supplied by reference TRBV7-6 and TRBJ2-3, is GAGVSQSPRYKVTKRGQDVALRCDPISGHVSLYWYRQALGQGPEFLTYFNYEAQQDKSGLPNDRFSAERPEGSISTLTIQRTEQRDSAMYRCASSSLVGVSGSPDTQYFGPGTRLTVL.

This clonotype was observed a single time. The chain is built from TRBV10-3 and TRBJ2-1, with 13 bases matching TRBD2. CDR1 is ENHRY, CDR2 SYGVKD, per germline. This CDR3 spans 15 amino acids. J was trimmed by 8 bases and V by 4 bases; bases with no gene match: 5. The CDR3 protein is CAISVLAGGKDEQFF. The CDR3 DNA follows: TGTGCCATCAGTGTACTAGCGGGAGGGAAGGATGAGCAGTTCTTC.

V is TRBV7-3 and J is TRBJ2-3; 7 bases agree with TRBD2. CDR3 length: 16 residues. V lost 4 bases and J lost 0; bases outside the gene matches: 7. Germline V gene lookup returns CDR1 SGHTA and CDR2 FQGTGA. CDR3 sequence (DNA): TGTGCCAGCAGCTCGCCCAGCGGGGCTAGCACAGATACGCAGTATTTT. This sequence encodes CASSSPSGASTDTQYF.